This T cell receptor (beta chain) was found in a study of cytomegalovirus exposure and HLA in healthy donors. The PCR was carried out with 60 Vbeta primers and 13 Jbeta primers. Some clones are missing from TCRdb's copy, which holds only in-frame ones; the method was immunoSEQ multiplex PCR. The sample lists about 31,000 clones, roughly 89% occurring once. CDR3 length equals 14 residues. The J segment lost 8 bases and the V segment lost 0 bases, leaving 7 bases of the junction unmatched. The germline V gene encodes CDR1 SGHNT and CDR2 YYREEE (reference sequence). Sample: PBMCs. This sequence originates from a boy aged 5-17 years in good health and CMV-seronegative. This chain uses TRBV5-4 with TRBJ1-2, with 7 bases that match TRBD1. The CDR3 sequence is CASSLEGARLGYTF. The CDR3 DNA reads TGTGCCAGCAGCTTGGAGGGGGCGCGTTTAGGCTACACCTTC.